These 19 T cell receptor beta chains share one sample of origin, sequenced in a study of blood T cell repertoires in COVID-19. The table came from immunoSEQ multiplex PCR; TCRdb's copy has only in-frame clones and leaves some out. The table includes 110,000 to 150,000 clones, 84% detected once. The material sequenced was peripheral blood. These TCRs come from a human donor in a cohort sampled during active COVID-19.

The rearrangement uses TRBV7-2 and TRBJ1-1; D unclear. CDR1 SGHTA and CDR2 FQGNSA come from the germline V gene. Deletions cut 5 bases from V and 2 bases from J, with 18 bases between. The CDR3 has 16 amino acids. CDR3 nucleotides: TGTGCCAGCAGCCCCCCTAGCGGGCGCGGAAACACTGAAGCTTTCTTT. This translates into CASSPPSGRGNTEAFF.

The rearrangement uses TRBV12-3 or TRBV12-4 and TRBJ2-5; no firm D call. The CDR3 runs 13 residues. The ends were cut back, 5 bases at V and 2 bases at J, with 9 bases in the middle. This chain's CDR3 is CASSTQEQETQYF. The CDR3 nucleotides are TGTGCCAGCAGTACGCAGGAACAAGAGACCCAGTACTTC.

The chain carries TRBV4-3 and TRBJ1-5, with D hard to call. CDR1 is LGHNA and CDR2 is YSLEER in the germline V gene. The CDR3 is 13 residues long. V shed 1 base and J shed 5 bases, with 6 bases lying between them. DNA for the CDR3: TGCGCCAGCAGCCAAGGCCGGGATCAGCCCCAGCATTTT. Amino acid sequence: CASSQGRDQPQHF.

This chain links TRBV5-8 with TRBJ1-4; tentatively, D is TRBD1 (5 bases). V shed 4 bases and J shed 3 bases, with 10 bases lying between them. CDR1 SGHTS and CDR2 YDEGEE come from the germline V gene. This CDR3 is built from 14 residues. CDR3 coding DNA: TGTGCCAGCAGCGGGGGGTTGCCTAATGAAAAACTGTTTTTT. Residues: CASSGGLPNEKLFF.

This clone has more than one count but fewer than ten. The V gene is TRBV10-3, the J gene TRBJ2-3; 8 positions agree with TRBD2. Trimming removed 4 bases from V and 6 bases from J; junction bases left unmatched: 6. Germline-derived CDR1 and CDR2 are ENHRY and SYGVKD. The CDR3 covers 14 residues. The CDR3 loop is CAISGTSGGDTQYF. As DNA, the CDR3 is TGTGCCATCAGTGGCACTAGCGGAGGGGATACGCAGTATTTT.

In its sample, this clone was seen a few times. The V and J genes are TRBV18 and TRBJ2-2; 8 bases fit TRBD1. Germline V gene sequence: CDR1 KGHSH, CDR2 LQKENI. The V and J ends lost 3 bases and 3 bases, in that order; junction bases with no gene match: 3. This CDR3 is 15 amino acids long. This CDR3 reads CASSPDRGDTGELFF. In DNA form, the CDR3 reads TGTGCCAGCTCACCTGACAGGGGAGACACCGGGGAGCTGTTTTTT.

The V call is TRBV5-5, the J call TRBJ2-2; 13 nucleotides line up with TRBD2. Trimming cost V 4 bases and J 7 bases; bases outside gene matches: 7. Germline CDR1 reads SGHKS; CDR2 reads YYEKEE (reference sequence). The CDR3 consists of 16 residues. CDR3 residues: CASSLGLAGAGGELFF. The CDR3 DNA follows: TGTGCCAGCAGCCTTGGACTAGCGGGAGCTGGCGGGGAGCTGTTTTTT.

The chain combines TRBV28 with TRBJ2-7, with D possibly matching TRBD2 (6 bases). In germline, CDR1 is MDHEN, CDR2 SYDVKM. The CDR3 contains 12 residues. The V and J ends lost 5 bases and 5 bases respectively, with 10 bases between them. CDR3 loop: CASSAGRDEQYV. The CDR3 region has the DNA TGTGCCAGCAGTGCGGGGCGCGACGAGCAGTACGTC.

Only a few counts were recorded for this clone. This chain joins TRBV9 and TRBJ2-7, with 10 bases matching TRBD1. The CDR3 is 15 amino acids. Germline values: CDR1 SGDLS, CDR2 YYNGEE. Trimming removed 0 bases from V and 4 bases from J; junction bases left unmatched: 4. Here the CDR3 reads CASSVGQGAFYEQYF. The DNA of the CDR3 is TGTGCCAGCAGCGTAGGACAGGGGGCGTTTTACGAGCAGTACTTC.

The V and J genes are TRBV7-2 and TRBJ2-3, with 7 bases that match TRBD1. With V trimmed by 5 bases and J by 12 bases, 5 bases remained unmatched. This CDR3 has 11 amino acids. Germline lookup yields CDR1 SGHTA and CDR2 FQGNSA. In DNA form, the CDR3 reads TGTGCCAGCAGCAGACAGGGCCCACAGTATTTT. It translates to CASSRQGPQYF.

The chain employs TRBV30 and TRBJ1-1, with a possible D match to TRBD1 (5 bases). Trimming left V 2 bases short and J 0 bases short, with 10 bases between. The CDR3 length is 14 residues. CDR1 and CDR2 from the germline V gene are GTSNPN and SVGIG (reference sequence). The chain's CDR3 is CAWSRPGLNTEAFF. In nucleotides, the CDR3 is TGTGCCTGGAGTAGGCCAGGGTTGAACACTGAAGCTTTCTTT.

The V gene is TRBV6-5, the J gene TRBJ2-7, with D unresolved. V was pared by 8 bases and J by 3 bases, with 11 bases between. CDR3 length equals 12 residues. Germline CDR1 is MNHEY and CDR2 is SVGAGI. As DNA, the CDR3 is TGTGCCAGCGGCAGGCAAGTCTACGAGCAGTACTTC. This translates into CASGRQVYEQYF.

A remark on this clone: Sequence at one end of the junction differs from germline and may be a read error. The genes are TRBV4-3 and TRBJ2-5, with 8 bases fitting TRBD2. Germline CDR1 reads LGHNA; CDR2 reads YSLEER. This CDR3 region has 14 residues. CDR3 in amino acids: CASSQDRGLGGLHF. Here the CDR3 DNA reads TGCGCCAGCAGCCAAGATAGGGGACTAGGGGGATTGCACTTC.

This clone was observed a handful of times. The chain has TRBV3-1 (or the pseudogene TRBV3-2) and TRBJ1-1, with 9 positions matching TRBD1. The CDR3 totals 14 residues. The ends lost 3 bases at V and 10 bases at J; junction bases unmatched: 9. CDR1 is LGHDT, CDR2 YNNKEL, per germline (reference sequence). The CDR3 sequence is CASSHSGQGTRAFF. The CDR3 bases are TGTGCCAGCAGCCATTCCGGACAGGGGACGAGAGCTTTCTTT.

This clone was recorded only once. The genes are TRBV12-3 or TRBV12-4 and TRBJ2-2, with D maybe TRBD2 (6 bases). The ends were cut back, 4 bases at V and 7 bases at J, with 10 bases in the middle. The CDR3 loop spans 13 amino acids. Here the CDR3 DNA reads TGTGCCAGCAGTTGGGCGGGACGCGGGGAGCTGTTTTTT. Translated: CASSWAGRGELFF.

This chain connects TRBV19 to TRBJ2-3; 7 nucleotides match TRBD1. This CDR3 is built from 14 residues. With V trimmed by 4 bases and J by 0 bases, 1 base remained unmatched. Germline-derived CDR1 and CDR2 are LNHDA and SQIVND (reference sequence). CDR3 region: CASSRDRSTDTQYF. CDR3 sequence (DNA): TGTGCCAGTAGTAGGGACAGAAGCACAGATACGCAGTATTTT.

This clone was detected once. The chain employs TRBV18 and TRBJ2-1; 7 bases are a match to TRBD1. The CDR3 has 16 amino acids. Germline CDR1 KGHSH, CDR2 LQKENI. V lost 4 bases and J lost 6; bases outside the gene matches: 12. CDR3 sequence (DNA): TGTGCCAGCTCACGACCGACAGGGTTCCCTCTCAATGAGCAGTTCTTC. Its protein product is CASSRPTGFPLNEQFF.

The chain couples TRBV2 to TRBJ2-3, with 7 bases identical to TRBD2. CDR1 is SNHLY and CDR2 is FYNNEI in the germline V gene. The CDR3 loop spans 14 amino acids. V trimming: 4 bases; J trimming: 1 base; junction bases outside the gene matches: 2. DNA of the CDR3: TGTGCCAGCAGTGCTGGGGGGGGCACAGATACGCAGTATTTT. Amino acids: CASSAGGGTDTQYF.

The chain has TRBV7-2 and TRBJ2-5, with a weak D call TRBD2 (5 bases). V lost 2 bases and J 2 bases, leaving 12 bases between the germline ends. The CDR3 has 15 residues. Germline lookup yields CDR1 SGHTA and CDR2 FQGNSA. The CDR3 nucleotides are TGTGCCAGCAGCTTAATGATTGGGGAGCAAGAGACCCAGTACTTC. It translates to CASSLMIGEQETQYF. The full variable domain, in which reference TRBV7-2 and TRBJ2-5 provide the parts outside the CDR3, is GAGVSQSPSNKVTEKGKDVELRCDPISGHTALYWYRQSLGQGLEFLIYFQGNSAPDKSGLPSDRFSAERTGGSVSTLTIQRTQQEDSAVYLCASSLMIGEQETQYFGPGTRLLVL.